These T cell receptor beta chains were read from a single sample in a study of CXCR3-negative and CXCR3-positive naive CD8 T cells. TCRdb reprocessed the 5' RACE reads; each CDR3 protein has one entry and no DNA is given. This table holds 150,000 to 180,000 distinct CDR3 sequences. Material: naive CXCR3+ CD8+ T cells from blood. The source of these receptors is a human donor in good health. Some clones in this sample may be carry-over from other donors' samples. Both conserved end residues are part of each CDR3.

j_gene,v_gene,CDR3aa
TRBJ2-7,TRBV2,CASSESRISAVYEQYF
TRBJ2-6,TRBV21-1,CASSVSGYPSSGANVLTF
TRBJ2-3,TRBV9,CASSLGLAGSDTQYF
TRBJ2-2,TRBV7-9,CASSWENTGELFF
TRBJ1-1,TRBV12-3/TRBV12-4,CASSQGGGTEAFF
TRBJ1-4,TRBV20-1,CSARDWSGKLFF
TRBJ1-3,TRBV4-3,CASSQASFGNTIYF
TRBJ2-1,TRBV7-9,CASSPLAGGHHEQFF
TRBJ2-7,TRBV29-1,CSVDLLAGAGEQYF
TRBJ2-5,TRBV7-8,CASSLAWLAGGRVVETQYF
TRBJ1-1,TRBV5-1,CASSTLGAGTEAFF
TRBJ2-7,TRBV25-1,CASSVGSEQYF
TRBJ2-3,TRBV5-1,CASSPFGTSGRTDTQYF
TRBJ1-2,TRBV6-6,CASIDRTGPPYGYTF
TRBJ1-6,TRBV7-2,CASSPGQGHNSPLHF
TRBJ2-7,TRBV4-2,CASSQAGGSYEQYF
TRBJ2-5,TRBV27,CASRRSPFLAAETQYF
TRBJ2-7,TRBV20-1,CSARTLDRGSPYEQYF
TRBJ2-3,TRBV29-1,CSVDITDTQYF
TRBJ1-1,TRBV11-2,CASSFPLRENTEAFF
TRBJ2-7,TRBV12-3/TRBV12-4,CASSLGTSESYEQYF
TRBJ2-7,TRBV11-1,CASSFSTGGSYEQYF
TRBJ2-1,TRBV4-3,CASSQDRTSEYNEQFF
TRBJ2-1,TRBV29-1,CSVELGSSYNEQFF
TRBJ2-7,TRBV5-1,CASSLGTGTIYEQYF
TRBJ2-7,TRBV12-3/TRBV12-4,CASSFRAPAGSYEQYF
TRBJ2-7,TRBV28,CASSLGSGTSPAGYEQYF
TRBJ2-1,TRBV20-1,CSKKGAKNPYNEQFF
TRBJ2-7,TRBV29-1,CSVSETYEQYF
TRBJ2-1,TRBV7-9,CASSPQGAGRIPNEQFF
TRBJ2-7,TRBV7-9,CASSRSRTGGPYEQYF
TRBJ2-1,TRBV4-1,CASSHARWGRVDNEQFF
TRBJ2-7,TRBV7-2,CASSFRSYEQYF
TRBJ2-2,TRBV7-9,CASSFGSGELFF
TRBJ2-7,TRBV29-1,CSYRDTSYEQYF
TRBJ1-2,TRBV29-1,CSVEDGEDGGYTF
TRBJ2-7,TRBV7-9,CASSWGGAYEQYF
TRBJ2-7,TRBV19,CASSMTSGSVTYEQYF
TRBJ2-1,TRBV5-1,CASGYPGTGDNEQFF
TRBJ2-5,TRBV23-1,CASSQSDRREETQYF
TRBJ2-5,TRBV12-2,CASRLAGPQETQYF
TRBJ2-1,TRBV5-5,CASSLTSGLYNEQFF
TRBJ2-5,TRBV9,CASSDRLAGFQETQYF
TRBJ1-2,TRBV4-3,CASSQDLFAARENYGYTF
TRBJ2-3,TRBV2,CASGDSRLGTDTQYF
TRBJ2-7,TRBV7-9,CASSLALRPKGDEQYF
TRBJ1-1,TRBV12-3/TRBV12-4,CASSLWRGTEAFF
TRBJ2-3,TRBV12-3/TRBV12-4,CASSLMSAAASTDTQYF
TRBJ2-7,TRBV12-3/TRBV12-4,CASSHGGYEQYF
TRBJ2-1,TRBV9,CASSPSGASRGNEQFF
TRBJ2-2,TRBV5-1,CASSLEGSFSNTGELFF
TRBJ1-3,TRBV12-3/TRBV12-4,CASSSLPAYSGNTIYF
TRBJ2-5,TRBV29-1,CSAQKAYEETQYF
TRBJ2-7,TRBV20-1,CSAEGTGEDSGASYYYEQYF
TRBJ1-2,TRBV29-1,CSVVNPGKGYGYTF
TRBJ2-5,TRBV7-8,CASSLLTEETQYF
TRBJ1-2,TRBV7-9,CASSLVHYGYTF